This TCR beta chain emerged from a study of blood T cell repertoires in COVID-19. Method: immunoSEQ multiplex PCR; TCRdb's copy keeps in-frame clones and lacks some. The table records 300,000 to 400,000 clones, approximately 87% of them present only once. Trimming cost V 1 base and J 4 bases; bases outside gene matches: 11. The CDR3 length is 18 residues. Germline CDR1 and CDR2: LNHDA and SQIVND (reference sequence). The sequence was collected from a woman aged 30 to 39 with acute COVID-19. The sequenced sample consisted of PBMCs or T cells enriched from blood (not recorded which). The chain couples TRBV19 to TRBJ2-5, with 11 bases matching TRBD2. The DNA for the CDR3 is TGTGCCAGTAGTATAGGTCGGGCTAGCGGGGGGCCTAGAGAGACCCAGTACTTC. The encoded protein is CASSIGRASGGPRETQYF.